The source of this T cell receptor (beta chain) is a study of blood T cell repertoires in COVID-19. Across the whole study: Nucleic acid was either cDNA or gDNA, and it came from T cells, B-cell-depleted T cells, or PBMCs.

In the original analysis: Amplification from reference gene primers served as the basis for estimated nucleated cell counts. Sequencing used immunoSEQ multiplex PCR; TCRdb keeps in-frame clones, though not all of them. The DNA was the basis for D and trimming; V, J and clone size are from that table. The repertoire holds around 80,000 clones, approximately 78% seen once, with 25% to 30% in the top ten. The CDR3 covers 14 residues. Germline-derived CDR1 and CDR2 are DFQATT and SNEGSKA (reference sequence). The ends were cut back, 3 bases at V and 6 bases at J, with 17 bases in the middle. This receptor was identified in a human donor in a cohort sampled during active COVID-19. J is TRBJ1-1 and V is TRBV20-1; no reliable D call. The sequencing input was peripheral blood. The CDR3 sequence: CSASKGGQLAEAFF. CDR3 in DNA: TGCAGTGCTAGTAAGGGAGGGCAGCTTGCTGAAGCTTTCTTT.